This T cell receptor beta chain comes out of a study of CD8+ T cells in alopecia areata. Findings and caveats of the study: Scalp clonality, along with expanded CD8+ clones among the top 100, was significantly decreased by tofacitinib. Scalp samples also yield sequences of resident alphabeta T cells from normal skin.

TCR sequencing used cDNA made by reverse transcription of extracted RNA. TCRdb keeps only in-frame clones here, not all; method: immunoSEQ multiplex PCR. The top ten hold about 16% of the sample, which has about 150,000 clones, 45% to 60% seen once. A note on this clone: Its specificity is not known.

Treatment defined: oral pan-JAK inhibitor, 5-10 mg twice daily. The CDR3 consists of 12 residues. Germline-derived CDR1 and CDR2 are SNHLY and FYNNEI. Trimming took off 1 base at V and 8 bases at J, with 8 bases between the two ends. The input for sequencing was CD8+ T cells sorted from blood, taken at week 4, from a patient treated with tofacitinib. The chain recombines TRBV2 with TRBJ1-1, with no clear D. The receptor was derived from a human donor with alopecia areata. The DNA for the CDR3 is TGTGCCAGCAGTGAAGACGAGTTAGAAGCTTTCTTT. This gives the protein CASSEDELEAFF. Drawing the rest from reference TRBV2 and TRBJ1-1, the complete variable domain is EPEVTQTPSHQVTQMGQEVILRCVPISNHLYFYWYRQILGQKVEFLVSFYNNEISEKSEIFDDQFSVERPDGSNFTLKIRSTKLEDSAMYFCASSEDELEAFFGQGTRLTVV.